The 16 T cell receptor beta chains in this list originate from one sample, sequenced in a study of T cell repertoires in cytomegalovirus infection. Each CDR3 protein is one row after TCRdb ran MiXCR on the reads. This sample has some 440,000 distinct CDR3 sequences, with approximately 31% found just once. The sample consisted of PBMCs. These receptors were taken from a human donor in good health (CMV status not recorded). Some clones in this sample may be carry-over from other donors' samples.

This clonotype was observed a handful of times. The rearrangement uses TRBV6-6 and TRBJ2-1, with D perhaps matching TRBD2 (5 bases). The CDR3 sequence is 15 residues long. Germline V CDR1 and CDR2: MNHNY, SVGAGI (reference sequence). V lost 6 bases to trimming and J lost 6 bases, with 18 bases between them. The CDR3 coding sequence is TGTGCCAGCAGAACTGCGGGCCAATTCCCCAATGAGCAGTTCTTC. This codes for CASRTAGQFPNEQFF.

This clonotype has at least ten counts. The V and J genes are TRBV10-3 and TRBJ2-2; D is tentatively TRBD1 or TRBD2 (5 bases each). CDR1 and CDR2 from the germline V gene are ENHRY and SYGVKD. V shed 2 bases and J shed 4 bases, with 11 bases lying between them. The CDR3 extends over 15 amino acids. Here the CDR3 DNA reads TGTGCCATCAGTGAGCAGGGAGTAGGCACCGGGGAGCTGTTTTTT. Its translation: CAISEQGVGTGELFF.

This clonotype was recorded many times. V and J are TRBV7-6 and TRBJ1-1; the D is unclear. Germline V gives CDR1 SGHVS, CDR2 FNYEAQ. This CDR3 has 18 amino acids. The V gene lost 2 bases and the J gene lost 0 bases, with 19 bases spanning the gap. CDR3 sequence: CASSLHRLDRELNTEAFF. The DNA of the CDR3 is TGTGCCAGCAGCTTACATAGGCTGGACCGGGAACTGAACACTGAAGCTTTCTTT.

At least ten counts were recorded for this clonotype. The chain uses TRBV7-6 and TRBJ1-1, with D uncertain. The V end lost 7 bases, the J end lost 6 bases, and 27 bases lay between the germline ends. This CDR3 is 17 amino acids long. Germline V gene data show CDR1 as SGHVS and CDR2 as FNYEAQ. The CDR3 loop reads CASTSIPDPENVAEAFF. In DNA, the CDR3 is TGTGCCAGCACCTCAATACCCGATCCGGAGAACGTAGCTGAAGCTTTCTTT.

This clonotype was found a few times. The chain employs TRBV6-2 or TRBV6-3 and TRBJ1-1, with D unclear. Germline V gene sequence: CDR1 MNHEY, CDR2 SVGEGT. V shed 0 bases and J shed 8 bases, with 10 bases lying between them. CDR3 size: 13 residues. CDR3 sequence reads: CASSYSISGEAFF. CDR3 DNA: TGTGCCAGCAGTTACTCGATATCGGGGGAAGCTTTCTTT.

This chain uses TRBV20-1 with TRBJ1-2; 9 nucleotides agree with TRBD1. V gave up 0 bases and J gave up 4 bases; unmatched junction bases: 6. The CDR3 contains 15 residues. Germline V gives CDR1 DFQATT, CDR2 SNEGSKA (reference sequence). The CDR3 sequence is CSARDIQGAGYGYTF. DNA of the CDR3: TGCAGTGCTAGAGATATACAGGGGGCTGGCTATGGCTACACCTTC.

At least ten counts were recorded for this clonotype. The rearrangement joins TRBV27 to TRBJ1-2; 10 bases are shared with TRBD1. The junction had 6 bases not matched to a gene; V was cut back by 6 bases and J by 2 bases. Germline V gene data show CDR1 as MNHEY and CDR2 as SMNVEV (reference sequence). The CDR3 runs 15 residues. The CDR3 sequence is CASRGPGQGNYGYTF. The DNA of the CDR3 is TGTGCCAGCAGGGGCCCGGGACAGGGGAACTATGGCTACACCTTC.

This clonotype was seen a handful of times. DNA for the CDR3: TGTGCCAGCAGCGCGCCCAGCTCGGGCAGCGGAGAAGCTTTCTTT. Its translation is CASSAPSSGSGEAFF. The V gene is TRBV6-2 or TRBV6-3, the J gene TRBJ1-1; D gene unclear. V was pared by 6 bases and J by 8 bases, with 22 bases between. Germline V gives CDR1 MNHEY, CDR2 SVGEGT. This CDR3 region has 15 residues.

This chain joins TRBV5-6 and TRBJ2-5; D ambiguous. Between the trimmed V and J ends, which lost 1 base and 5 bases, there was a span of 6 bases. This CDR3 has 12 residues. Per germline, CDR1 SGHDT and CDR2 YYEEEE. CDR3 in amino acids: CASSLQDETQYF. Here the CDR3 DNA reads TGTGCCAGCAGCTTGCAAGATGAGACCCAGTACTTC.

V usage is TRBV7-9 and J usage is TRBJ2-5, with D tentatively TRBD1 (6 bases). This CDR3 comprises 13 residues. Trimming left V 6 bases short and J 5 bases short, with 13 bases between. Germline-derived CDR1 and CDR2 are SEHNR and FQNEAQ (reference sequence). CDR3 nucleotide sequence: TGTGCCAGCAGGGGGACATTGGGGGAGACCCAGTACTTC. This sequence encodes CASRGTLGETQYF.

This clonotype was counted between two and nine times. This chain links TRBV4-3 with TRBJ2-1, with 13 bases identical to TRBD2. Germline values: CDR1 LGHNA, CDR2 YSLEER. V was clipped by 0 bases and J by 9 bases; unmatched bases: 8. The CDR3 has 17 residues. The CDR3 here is CASSQDLGTSGAIEQFF. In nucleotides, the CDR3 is TGCGCCAGCAGCCAAGATCTCGGGACTAGCGGGGCCATTGAGCAGTTCTTC.

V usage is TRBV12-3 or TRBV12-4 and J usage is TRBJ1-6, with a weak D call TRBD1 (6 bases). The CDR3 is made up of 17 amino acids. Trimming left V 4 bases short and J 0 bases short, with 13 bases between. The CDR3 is CASSSDRINSYNSPLHF. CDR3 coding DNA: TGTGCCAGCAGTTCCGACAGGATCAACTCCTATAATTCACCCCTCCACTTT.

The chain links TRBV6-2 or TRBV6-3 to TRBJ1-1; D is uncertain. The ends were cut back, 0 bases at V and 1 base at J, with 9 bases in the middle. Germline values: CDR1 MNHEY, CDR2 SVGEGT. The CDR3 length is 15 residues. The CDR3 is CASSYSGPQNTEAFF. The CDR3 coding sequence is TGTGCCAGCAGTTACTCTGGACCCCAGAACACTGAAGCTTTCTTT.

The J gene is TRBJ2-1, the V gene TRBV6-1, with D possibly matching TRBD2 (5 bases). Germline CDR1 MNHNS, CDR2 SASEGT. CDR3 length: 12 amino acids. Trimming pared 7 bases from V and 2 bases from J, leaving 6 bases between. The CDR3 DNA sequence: TGTGCCAGCATCGGGGCCTACAATGAGCAGTTCTTC. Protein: CASIGAYNEQFF.

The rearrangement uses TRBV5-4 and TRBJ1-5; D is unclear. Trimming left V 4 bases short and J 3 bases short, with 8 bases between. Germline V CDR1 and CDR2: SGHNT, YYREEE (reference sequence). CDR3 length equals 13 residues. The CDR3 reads CASSTTPNQPQHF. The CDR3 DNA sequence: TGTGCCAGCAGCACGACCCCCAATCAGCCCCAGCATTTT.

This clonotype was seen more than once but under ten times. The CDR3 spells CASKRLDSPLHF. The CDR3 bases are TGTGCCAGCAAGAGGTTGGATTCACCCCTCCACTTT. The chain joins TRBV27 to TRBJ1-6; D not certain. The germline CDR1 and CDR2 sequences are MNHEY and SMNVEV (reference sequence). The ends were cut back, 7 bases at V and 8 bases at J, with 9 bases in the middle. This CDR3 is 12 amino acids long.